A selection of T cell receptor beta chains follows, all from one sample in a study of T cell responses to AZD1222 COVID-19 vaccine. The table came from immunoSEQ multiplex PCR; TCRdb's copy has only in-frame clones and leaves some out. The data contain around 80,000 clones, 80% to 90% of them singletons. The sample consisted of peripheral blood, taken 28 days after the second AZD1222 dose. The source is an adult who received the AZD1222 COVID-19 vaccine. CDR3s include the opening cysteine and the closing phenylalanine or tryptophan. Each record gives: J gene, V gene, CDR3 protein.

>TRBJ2-1|TRBV27
CASSSSGTPNEQFF
>TRBJ1-1|TRBV29-1
CSVTGVVGTEAFF
>TRBJ2-1|TRBV19
CASSRRGTSGSSYNEQFF
>TRBJ1-1|TRBV28
CASSLSAGDNTEAFF
>TRBJ1-2|TRBV7-9
CASSPSDQGARYGYTF
>TRBJ1-1|TRBV7-2
CASSPTGVGLGDTEAFF
>TRBJ1-2|TRBV4-1
CASSQATGVILYGYTF
>TRBJ2-5|TRBV19
CASSISSETQYF
>TRBJ2-1|TRBV11-3
CASSLYFYNEQFF
>TRBJ1-3|TRBV13
CASSPPRSPGLGNTIYF
>TRBJ2-7|TRBV7-9
CASSSPYRAKEQYF
>TRBJ2-7|TRBV7-2
CASSFGTSGRGYRSYEQYF